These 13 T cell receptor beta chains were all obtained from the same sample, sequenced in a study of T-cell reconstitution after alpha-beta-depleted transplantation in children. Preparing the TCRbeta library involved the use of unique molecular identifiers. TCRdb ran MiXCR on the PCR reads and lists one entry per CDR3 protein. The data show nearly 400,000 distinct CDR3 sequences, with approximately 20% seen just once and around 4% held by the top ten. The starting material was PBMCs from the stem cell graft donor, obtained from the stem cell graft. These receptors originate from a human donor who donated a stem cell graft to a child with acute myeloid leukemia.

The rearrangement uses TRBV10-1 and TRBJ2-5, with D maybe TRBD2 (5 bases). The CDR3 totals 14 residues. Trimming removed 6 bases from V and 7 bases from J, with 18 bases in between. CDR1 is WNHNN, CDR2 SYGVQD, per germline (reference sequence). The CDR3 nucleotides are TGCGCCAGCAGCCCTAGGAGCGGCAAGGGGACCCAGTACTTC. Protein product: CASSPRSGKGTQYF.

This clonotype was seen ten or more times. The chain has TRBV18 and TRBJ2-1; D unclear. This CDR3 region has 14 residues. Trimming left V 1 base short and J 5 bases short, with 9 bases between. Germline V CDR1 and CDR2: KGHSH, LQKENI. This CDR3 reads CASSPQGGHNEQFF. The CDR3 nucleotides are TGTGCCAGCTCACCACAGGGTGGACACAATGAGCAGTTCTTC.

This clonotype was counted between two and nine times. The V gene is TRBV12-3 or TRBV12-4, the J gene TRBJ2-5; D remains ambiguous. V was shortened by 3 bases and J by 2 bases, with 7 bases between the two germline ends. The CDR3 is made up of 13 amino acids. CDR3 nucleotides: TGTGCCAGCAGTTTCGTAAGGCAAGAGACCCAGTACTTC. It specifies CASSFVRQETQYF.

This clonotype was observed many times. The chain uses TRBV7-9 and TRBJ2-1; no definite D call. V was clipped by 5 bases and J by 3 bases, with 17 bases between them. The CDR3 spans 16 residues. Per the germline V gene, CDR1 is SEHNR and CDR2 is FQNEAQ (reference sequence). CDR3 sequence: CASSPAHGPHYNEQFF. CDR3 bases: TGTGCCAGCAGCCCAGCCCACGGGCCACACTACAATGAGCAGTTCTTC.

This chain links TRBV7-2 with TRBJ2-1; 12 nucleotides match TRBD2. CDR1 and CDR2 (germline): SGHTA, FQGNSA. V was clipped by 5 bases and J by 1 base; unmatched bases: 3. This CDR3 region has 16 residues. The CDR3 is CASSGLAGRSYNEQFF. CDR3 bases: TGTGCCAGCAGCGGACTAGCGGGACGTTCCTACAATGAGCAGTTCTTC. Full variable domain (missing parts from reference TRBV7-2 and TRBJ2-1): GAGVSQSPSNKVTEKGKDVELRCDPISGHTALYWYRQSLGQGLEFLIYFQGNSAPDKSGLPSDRFSAERTGGSVSTLTIQRTQQEDSAVYLCASSGLAGRSYNEQFFGPGTRLTVL.

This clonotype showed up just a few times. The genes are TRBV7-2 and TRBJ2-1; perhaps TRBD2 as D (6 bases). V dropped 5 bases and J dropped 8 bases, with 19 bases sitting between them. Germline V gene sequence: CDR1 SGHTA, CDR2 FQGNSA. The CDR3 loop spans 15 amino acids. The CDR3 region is CASSPSRLGLDEQFF. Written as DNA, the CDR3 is TGTGCCAGCAGCCCTAGCCGACTAGGGTTGGATGAGCAGTTCTTC.

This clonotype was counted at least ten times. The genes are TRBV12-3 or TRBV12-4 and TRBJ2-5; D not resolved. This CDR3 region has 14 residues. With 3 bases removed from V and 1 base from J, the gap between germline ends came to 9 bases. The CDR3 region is CASSLDVSQETQYF. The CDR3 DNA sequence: TGTGCCAGCAGTTTGGACGTATCCCAAGAGACCCAGTACTTC.

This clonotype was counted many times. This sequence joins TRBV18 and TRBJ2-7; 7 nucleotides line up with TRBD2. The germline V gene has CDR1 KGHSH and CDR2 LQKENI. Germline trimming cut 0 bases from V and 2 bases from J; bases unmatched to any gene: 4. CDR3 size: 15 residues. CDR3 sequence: CASSPPASGPYEQYF. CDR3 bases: TGTGCCAGCTCACCACCGGCTAGCGGACCCTACGAGCAGTACTTC.

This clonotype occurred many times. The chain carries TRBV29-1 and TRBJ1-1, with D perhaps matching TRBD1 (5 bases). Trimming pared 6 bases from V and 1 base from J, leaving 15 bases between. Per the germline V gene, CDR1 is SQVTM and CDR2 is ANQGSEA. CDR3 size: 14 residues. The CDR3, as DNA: TGCAGCGTGCTTCAATTACAGGCGAACACTGAAGCTTTCTTT. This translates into CSVLQLQANTEAFF. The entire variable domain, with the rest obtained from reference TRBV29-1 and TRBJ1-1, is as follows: SAVISQKPSRDICQRGTSLTIQCQVDSQVTMMFWYRQQPGQSLTLIATANQGSEATYESGFVIDKFPISRPNLTFSTLTVSNMSPEDSSIYLCSVLQLQANTEAFFGQGTRLTVV.

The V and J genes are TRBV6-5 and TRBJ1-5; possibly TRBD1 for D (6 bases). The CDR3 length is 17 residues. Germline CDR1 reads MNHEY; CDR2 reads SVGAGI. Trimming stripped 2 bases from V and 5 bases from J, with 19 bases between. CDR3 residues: CASSYPTMTGPDQPQHF. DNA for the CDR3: TGTGCCAGCAGTTACCCCACCATGACAGGACCCGATCAGCCCCAGCATTTT.

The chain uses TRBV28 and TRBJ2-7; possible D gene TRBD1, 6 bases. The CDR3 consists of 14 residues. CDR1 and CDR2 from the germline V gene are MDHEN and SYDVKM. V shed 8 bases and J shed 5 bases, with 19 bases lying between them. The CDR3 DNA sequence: TGTGCCAGCGGGGACAATTTGGACAGCCACGAGCAGTACTTC. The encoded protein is CASGDNLDSHEQYF.

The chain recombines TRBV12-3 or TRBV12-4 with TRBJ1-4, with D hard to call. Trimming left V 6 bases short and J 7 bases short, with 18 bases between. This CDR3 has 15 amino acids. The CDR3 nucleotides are TGTGCCAGCAGCACCTATGAGAGACGCGGTGAAAAACTGTTTTTT. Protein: CASSTYERRGEKLFF.

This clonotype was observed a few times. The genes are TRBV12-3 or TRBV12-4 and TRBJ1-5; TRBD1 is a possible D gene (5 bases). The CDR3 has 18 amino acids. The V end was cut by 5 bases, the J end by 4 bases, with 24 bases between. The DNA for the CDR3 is TGTGCCAGCAGTCTTACTACTACCTTGGGACCCCTGAATCAGCCCCAGCATTTT. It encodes CASSLTTTLGPLNQPQHF.